What follows are 23 T cell receptor beta chains derived from one specimen sequenced in a study of shared clonotypes between healthy human individuals. Measured with immunoSEQ multiplex PCR; TCRdb has only the in-frame clones, and not every one. This sample has roughly 490,000 clones, with about three quarters found just once. Sequencing input: PBMCs. These receptors were obtained from a woman between 40 and 50 years old in good health. Some clones in this sample may be carry-over from other donors' samples.

There are many counts of this clone. This sequence joins TRBV28 and TRBJ2-4; a weak D match, TRBD1 (6 bases). The CDR3 consists of 14 residues. With 6 bases removed from V and 6 bases from J, the gap between germline ends came to 15 bases. CDR1 is MDHEN and CDR2 is SYDVKM in the germline V gene. The CDR3 DNA follows: TGTGCCAGCAGCCCCAGGGGCCGAGCAAACATTCAGTACTTC. Translation gives CASSPRGRANIQYF.

The rearrangement uses TRBV5-4 and TRBJ2-7, with 7 bases matching TRBD2. Trimming removed 2 bases from V and 1 base from J; junction bases left unmatched: 6. The CDR3 has 15 residues. Germline V gives CDR1 SGHNT, CDR2 YYREEE (reference sequence). This chain's CDR3 is CASSFEAGVSYEQYF. CDR3 DNA sequence: TGTGCCAGCAGCTTCGAGGCGGGAGTTTCCTACGAGCAGTACTTC.

This chain connects TRBV29-1 to TRBJ1-1; D is possibly TRBD1 (5 bases). This CDR3 has 14 residues. The germline gives CDR1 SQVTM, CDR2 ANQGSEA. Between the trimmed V and J ends, which lost 0 bases and 0 bases, there was a span of 8 bases. Written as DNA, the CDR3 is TGCAGCGTTGAAGAGGCAGGGTTGAACACTGAAGCTTTCTTT. Amino acid sequence: CSVEEAGLNTEAFF.

This chain uses TRBV19 with TRBJ2-1; D may be TRBD1 (6 bases). The length of the CDR3 is 14 residues. CDR1 and CDR2 (germline): LNHDA, SQIVND (reference sequence). Between the trimmed V and J ends, which lost 6 bases and 7 bases, there was a span of 16 bases. CDR3 nucleotide sequence: TGTGCCAGTAGCCCTGGTCTAGGGGGTAATGAGCAGTTCTTC. It encodes CASSPGLGGNEQFF.

A single count supports this clone. The sample contains more than one DNA sequence encoding this CDR3. V and J are TRBV7-9 and TRBJ2-3; TRBD2 aligns across 8 bases. Germline V gene lookup returns CDR1 SEHNR and CDR2 FQNEAQ (reference sequence). The V segment lost 3 bases and the J segment 1 base; nucleotides outside the gene matches: 3. This CDR3 contains 15 residues. This chain's CDR3 is CASSFSSGGTDTQYF. The CDR3, as DNA: TGTGCCAGCAGCTTCAGTAGCGGGGGCACAGATACGCAGTATTTT. Filled out from reference TRBV7-9 and TRBJ2-3, the complete variable domain reads DTGVSQNPRHKITKRGQNVTFRCDPISEHNRLYWYRQTLGQGPEFLTYFQNEAQLEKSRLLSDRFSAERPKGSFSTLEIQRTEQGDSAMYLCASSFSSGGTDTQYFGPGTRLTVL.

The chain joins TRBV30 to TRBJ1-4, with D possibly matching TRBD1 (5 bases). CDR1 GTSNPN and CDR2 SVGIG come from the germline V gene (reference sequence). The CDR3 length is 15 residues. V gave up 0 bases and J gave up 8 bases, with 16 bases separating them. The CDR3 sequence is CAWSVPQGAVEKLFF. The CDR3 nucleotides read TGTGCCTGGAGTGTACCCCAGGGAGCGGTCGAAAAACTGTTTTTT.

V is TRBV4-2 and J is TRBJ2-1, with 8 bases identical to TRBD2. The V and J ends lost 4 bases and 4 bases, in that order; junction bases with no gene match: 6. This CDR3 is 15 amino acids long. Looked up from germline, CDR1 is LGHNA and CDR2 is YNFKEQ. In DNA, the CDR3 is TGTGCCAGCAGCCTGGTGACGGGAGGGTACAATGAGCAGTTCTTC. Residues: CASSLVTGGYNEQFF.

This clone was observed once. This rearrangement joins TRBV18 to TRBJ1-3; D is unresolved. CDR3 length: 15 residues. With 4 bases removed from V and 0 bases from J, the gap between germline ends came to 10 bases. Per the germline V gene, CDR1 is KGHSH and CDR2 is LQKENI. Written as DNA, the CDR3 is TGTGCCAGCTCACTTAGACGGAACTCTGGAAACACCATATATTTT. This encodes CASSLRRNSGNTIYF.

The chain combines TRBV11-1 with TRBJ2-7; 8 bases are shared with TRBD1. Germline trimming cut 3 bases from V and 7 bases from J; bases unmatched to any gene: 8. Germline values: CDR1 SGHAT, CDR2 FQDESV (reference sequence). This CDR3 comprises 14 residues. The CDR3 sequence is CASSLGDRRGEQYF. For the CDR3, the DNA is TGTGCCAGCAGCTTGGGGGACAGGCGTGGGGAGCAGTACTTC.

V gene TRBV7-9 combines with J gene TRBJ2-1, with D perhaps matching TRBD1 (6 bases). The CDR3 sequence is 15 residues long. Germline CDR1 is SEHNR and CDR2 is FQNEAQ (reference sequence). Trimming removed 5 bases at V and 4 bases at J, with 15 bases between. In DNA, the CDR3 is TGTGCCAGCAGCGGTTGGACAGACCGATACAATGAGCAGTTCTTC. Protein product: CASSGWTDRYNEQFF.

CDR3 sequence: CAWSVLVEARQYF. The CDR3 DNA sequence: TGTGCCTGGAGTGTACTGGTGGAGGCACGGCAGTACTTC. J is TRBJ2-7 and V is TRBV30; a possible D gene is TRBD2 (5 bases). The ends were cut back, 0 bases at V and 9 bases at J, with 15 bases in the middle. CDR3 length: 13 residues. CDR1 is GTSNPN and CDR2 is SVGIG in the germline V gene (reference sequence).

A single count supports this clone. The chain joins TRBV19 to TRBJ2-5; D assignment may be TRBD1 or TRBD2 (5 bases each). Near its end, the DNA agrees better with TRBJ2-7, so the J call may be wrong. The CDR3 is 14 amino acids. Germline V gives CDR1 LNHDA, CDR2 SQIVND (reference sequence). CDR3 in amino acids: CASSVAGTPYEQYF. In nucleotides, the CDR3 is TGTGCCAGTAGTGTGGCCGGGACCCCTTACGAGCAGTACTTC.

This clone appeared once. This sequence joins TRBV11-1 and TRBJ2-3; D is perhaps TRBD1 or TRBD2 (6 bases each). Germline CDR1 reads SGHAT; CDR2 reads FQDESV (reference sequence). V lost 0 bases to trimming and J lost 6 bases, with 16 bases between them. The CDR3 totals 16 residues. The CDR3 is CASSLAGTGTGDTQYF. CDR3 DNA sequence: TGTGCCAGCAGCTTAGCTGGGACTGGCACAGGGGATACGCAGTATTTT.

Concerning this clone itself: A single base is all that separates this from a far larger clone, so a read error is likely. The same CDR3 arises from other DNA sequences in this sample as well. The rearrangement links TRBV28 to TRBJ2-7; TRBD2 matches 7 bases. Germline CDR1 is MDHEN and CDR2 is SYDVKM. The CDR3 extends over 18 amino acids. V was clipped by 2 bases and J by 2 bases; unmatched bases: 15. The CDR3 coding sequence is TGTGCCAGCAGTTTAAGCGGGACTTTCACGTTTAACACCTACGAGCAGTACTTC. Translating gives CASSLSGTFTFNTYEQYF.

V usage is TRBV5-1 and J usage is TRBJ1-4; D possibly corresponds to TRBD1 (6 bases). The CDR3 is made up of 15 amino acids. The V end lost 1 base, the J end lost 4 bases, and 11 bases lay between the germline ends. The germline V gene has CDR1 SGHRS and CDR2 YFSETQ. The DNA for the CDR3 is TGCGCCAGCAGCTTGACGGCAGGGGTTAATGAAAAACTGTTTTTT. Its protein product is CASSLTAGVNEKLFF.

Points on this clone: The junction departs from germline at one end; a sequencing error may be responsible. The genes are TRBV25-1 and TRBJ1-4, with D perhaps matching TRBD1 (6 bases). The CDR3 has 14 residues. In germline, CDR1 is MGHDK, CDR2 SYGVNS. CDR3 DNA: TGTGCCAGCAGTGAGACAGGAATCGGTGAAAGACTGTTTTTT. It translates to CASSETGIGERLFF.

The rearrangement links TRBV11-3 to TRBJ2-3; D not resolved. CDR1 is SGHNT and CDR2 is YENEEA in the germline V gene. This CDR3 has 13 amino acids. Trimming removed 1 base at V and 8 bases at J, with 10 bases between. CDR3 residues: CASSLAPLGTQYF. The CDR3 nucleotides are TGTGCCAGCAGCTTAGCCCCTCTGGGTACGCAGTATTTT. Complete variable domain (other parts from reference TRBV11-3 and TRBJ2-3): EAGVVQSPRYKIIEKKQPVAFWCNPISGHNTLYWYLQNLGQGPELLIRYENEEAVDDSQLPKDRFSAERLKGVDSTLKIQPAELGDSAVYLCASSLAPLGTQYFGPGTRLTVL.

This clone occurred many times. The chain uses TRBV2 and TRBJ1-4; TRBD1 aligns across 11 bases. CDR3 size: 15 residues. With V trimmed by 8 bases and J by 5 bases, 7 bases remained unmatched. Germline CDR1 and CDR2: SNHLY and FYNNEI. The CDR3, as DNA: TGTGCCAGCGCGGGGACAGGGGGACGAAATGAAAAACTGTTTTTT. It is translated as CASAGTGGRNEKLFF.

The chain employs TRBV5-1 and TRBJ2-3, with D unresolved. The CDR3 runs to 14 residues. Trimming stripped 4 bases from V and 3 bases from J, with 12 bases between. Germline values: CDR1 SGHRS, CDR2 YFSETQ. The CDR3 nucleotides are TGCGCCAGCAGCCCGGACGGATGGACAGATACGCAGTATTTT. Translated, it gives CASSPDGWTDTQYF.

The chain is built from TRBV5-4 and TRBJ1-2; the match to TRBD1 covers 7 bases. Germline-derived CDR1 and CDR2 are SGHNT and YYREEE (reference sequence). This CDR3 region has 16 residues. The trim removed 5 bases at V and 2 bases at J, leaving 12 bases unmatched. CDR3 nucleotides: TGTGCCAGCAGACACGGACAGGACCCACTGAACTATGGCTACACCTTC. It specifies CASRHGQDPLNYGYTF.

This chain joins TRBV30 and TRBJ2-1, with 7 bases identical to TRBD1. The junction had 8 bases not matched to a gene; V was cut back by 2 bases and J by 4 bases. Germline assignment: CDR1 GTSNPN and CDR2 SVGIG (reference sequence). The CDR3 loop spans 15 amino acids. In DNA, the CDR3 is TGTGCCTGGAGTCACGCCGGGACAGCATACAATGAGCAGTTCTTC. It translates to CAWSHAGTAYNEQFF.

The chain carries TRBV14 and TRBJ2-5; the match to TRBD2 covers 7 bases. Trimming cost V 4 bases and J 2 bases; bases outside gene matches: 4. The CDR3 covers 14 residues. Germline values: CDR1 SGHDN, CDR2 FVKESK. In DNA form, the CDR3 reads TGTGCCAGCAGCCGATTCGGGGGGCAAGAGACCCAGTACTTC. Its protein product is CASSRFGGQETQYF.

This chain's CDR3 is CASTLAGPGELFF. The CDR3 DNA follows: TGTGCCAGCACCCTCGCGGGTCCCGGGGAGCTGTTTTTT. V usage is TRBV2 and J usage is TRBJ2-2, with a weak D call TRBD2 (5 bases). In germline, CDR1 is SNHLY, CDR2 FYNNEI. Trimming removed 7 bases at V and 6 bases at J, with 12 bases between. This CDR3 has 13 residues.